This T cell receptor (beta chain) was sequenced during a study of regulatory T cells in long-lasting Graves disease. Investigators prepared the TCR beta libraries by applying iRepertoire HTBI primers and Arm-PCR of CDR3 regions. MiXCR, run by TCRdb on the multiplex PCR reads, gives a single entry per CDR3 protein. This table holds hundreds of thousands of distinct CDR3 sequences, less than 25% found once. V was trimmed by 6 bases and J by 3 bases, leaving 12 bases between them. The CDR3 extends over 13 amino acids. Germline V CDR1 and CDR2: MDHEN, SYDVKM. The time point is: persistent/refractory GD, antithyroid drugs over 5 years with positive TRAb. PBMCs were the source of the RNA used for TCR sequencing. In Xi'an, China, an endocrinology department was the source of patients. Study-wide findings and caveats: Persistent disease was characterized by preferential usage of TRBV28, TRBJ1-2 and TRBJ2-5. Persistent Graves' patients possessed reduced TCR diversity relative to recently diagnosed ones.

This clonotype was observed at least ten times. Its antigen is not known. The starting material was peripheral blood mononuclear cells (PBMCs), obtained when the disease was refractory, from a patient treated with antithyroid drugs. The gene calls are TRBV28 and TRBJ2-7, with a tentative D call TRBD2 (5 bases). This sequence originates from a female donor with Graves disease. CDR3 region: CASSSGMSYEQYF. Here the CDR3 DNA reads TGTGCCAGCAGCTCGGGAATGAGCTACGAGCAGTACTTC. Full variable domain (rest looked up from reference TRBV28 and TRBJ2-7): DVKVTQSSRYLVKRTGEKVFLECVQDMDHENMFWYRQDPGLGLRLIYFSYDVKMKEKGDIPEGYSVSREKKERFSLILESASTNQTSMYLCASSSGMSYEQYFGPGTRLTVT.